The T cell receptor (beta chain) under discussion was sequenced for a study of metastatic and nonmetastatic thyroid tumors. Turning to the study itself: Repertoire comparison spanned blood and tumor or nodule tissue of malignant and benign thyroid patients.

The CDR3 is made up of 13 amino acids. Germline V gene data show CDR1 as MNHEY and CDR2 as SMNVEV (reference sequence). V was clipped by 8 bases and J by 6 bases; unmatched bases: 7. Authors' methods: Clinicopathological groups of papillary thyroid cancer showed CDR3 differences that were used to build a distant-metastasis classifier. MiXCR was used by TCRdb to re-call the PCR reads. In this record, the V and J calls reflect TCRdb's handling and not the investigators' own analysis. The sample includes approximately 28,000 clones, over 20% of them seen just once. The sample holds many counts of this clone. Nobody among the patients had been given any treatment before thyroid surgery.

Specimen: blood. The sequence derives from a female donor with papillary thyroid cancer or a benign thyroid nodule (not recorded which). Some clones in this sample may be carry-over from other donors' samples. The V gene is TRBV27, the J gene TRBJ1-5; 7 positions match TRBD1. The chain's CDR3 is CASGTGDSQPQHF. The DNA of the CDR3 is TGTGCCAGCGGCACAGGGGACAGTCAGCCCCAGCATTTT.